The 26 T cell receptor beta chains reported below all come from one sample, sequenced in a study of shared clonotypes between healthy human individuals. Measured with immunoSEQ multiplex PCR; TCRdb has only the in-frame clones, and not every one. The sample lists some 2,100,000 clones, approximately 94% occurring once. Positively selected for CCR7, the CD45RO-negative cells used as naive CD8 cells excluded terminally differentiated effector memory CD45RA+ cells. The sequenced material came from naive CD8+ T cells from PBMCs. All receptors derive from a young man in good health. Some clones in this sample may be carry-over from other donors' samples.

In DNA, the CDR3 is TGTGCCAGCAGCTTTTCAGGGAGCTCTGGAAACACCATATATTTT. Translation: CASSFSGSSGNTIYF. The chain employs TRBV11-2 and TRBJ1-3; D may be TRBD1 (5 bases). The ends were cut back, 3 bases at V and 0 bases at J, with 9 bases in the middle. CDR3 length equals 15 residues. Germline lookup yields CDR1 SGHAT and CDR2 FQNNGV. Full variable domain (rest looked up from reference TRBV11-2 and TRBJ1-3): EAGVAQSPRYKIIEKRQSVAFWCNPISGHATLYWYQQILGQGPKLLIQFQNNGVVDDSQLPKDRFSAERLKGVDSTLKIQPAKLEDSAVYLCASSFSGSSGNTIYFGEGSWLTVV.

V usage is TRBV9 and J usage is TRBJ2-3; D gene ambiguous. CDR1 is SGDLS and CDR2 is YYNGEE in the germline V gene. Deletions cut 2 bases from V and 2 bases from J, with 12 bases between. The CDR3 has 15 amino acids. The CDR3 loop reads CASSVDGSITDTQYF. The CDR3 coding sequence is TGTGCCAGCAGCGTGGACGGGTCTATCACAGATACGCAGTATTTT.

The chain recombines TRBV5-4 with TRBJ2-3; 9 nucleotides match TRBD1. In germline, CDR1 is SGHNT, CDR2 YYREEE (reference sequence). J was trimmed by 5 bases and V by 4 bases; bases with no gene match: 8. CDR3 length: 15 amino acids. The CDR3 is CASSPDRGLLDTQYF. CDR3 DNA: TGTGCCAGCAGCCCCGACAGGGGGTTATTAGATACGCAGTATTTT. The full variable domain, in which reference TRBV5-4 and TRBJ2-3 provide the parts outside the CDR3, is ETGVTQSPTHLIKTRGQQVTLRCSSQSGHNTVSWYQQALGQGPQFIFQYYREEENGRGNFPPRFSGLQFPNYSSELNVNALELDDSALYLCASSPDRGLLDTQYFGPGTRLTVL.

This sequence joins TRBV7-3 and TRBJ2-3, with 10 bases lining up with TRBD2. Germline loops: CDR1 SGHTA, CDR2 FQGTGA. The trim removed 5 bases at V and 7 bases at J, leaving 15 bases unmatched. The CDR3 length is 17 residues. In nucleotides, the CDR3 is TGTGCCAGCAGCCCATTCCCCGGGCTAGCGGGAGAAAATACGCAGTATTTT. The encoded protein is CASSPFPGLAGENTQYF.

The chain links TRBV2 to TRBJ2-7; 13 bases match TRBD2. The V gene end was trimmed by 6 bases and the J gene end by 2 bases; junction bases not matched to a gene: 4. The CDR3 spans 15 residues. Germline CDR1 SNHLY, CDR2 FYNNEI. The CDR3 nucleotides read TGTGCCAGCAGCCCACTAGCGGGAGGGCCCTACGAGCAGTACTTC. Its protein is CASSPLAGGPYEQYF.

The V gene is TRBV4-2, the J gene TRBJ2-1; 10 positions match TRBD2. CDR1 is LGHNA, CDR2 YNFKEQ, per germline. This CDR3 has 17 amino acids. V lost 4 bases, J lost 5 bases, and 11 bases stayed unmatched. The CDR3 sequence: CASSPSGSGRPNNEQFF. DNA for the CDR3: TGTGCCAGCAGCCCCAGTGGTAGCGGGAGGCCCAACAATGAGCAGTTCTTC.

The rearrangement joins TRBV9 to TRBJ1-4; unclear D gene. V lost 3 bases and J 5 bases, leaving 17 bases between the germline ends. Germline CDR1 SGDLS, CDR2 YYNGEE. This CDR3 has 16 residues. The CDR3 nucleotides are TGTGCCAGCAGCGCCATGGAAGGGATGGGCAATGAAAAACTGTTTTTT. It yields the protein CASSAMEGMGNEKLFF.

CDR3 loop: CASSVGADSYGYTF. Written as DNA, the CDR3 is TGTGCCAGCAGCGTAGGAGCAGATTCCTATGGCTACACCTTC. The chain has TRBV9 and TRBJ1-2, with D hard to call. V lost 0 bases to trimming and J lost 4 bases, with 10 bases between them. The CDR3 has 14 amino acids. Germline V gene data show CDR1 as SGDLS and CDR2 as YYNGEE.

The J gene is TRBJ2-1, the V gene TRBV9; the match to TRBD2 covers 7 bases. CDR3 length equals 15 residues. CDR1 and CDR2 (germline): SGDLS, YYNGEE. V trimming: 2 bases; J trimming: 5 bases; junction bases outside the gene matches: 7. For the CDR3, the DNA is TGTGCCAGCAGCGTTTCCGGACTAGTTCACAATGAGCAGTTCTTC. Protein product: CASSVSGLVHNEQFF.

DNA for the CDR3: TGTGCCAGCAGTGGCGAATTAGAGACCCCCGACGAGCAGTACTTC. This encodes CASSGELETPDEQYF. J is TRBJ2-7 and V is TRBV2; D remains unclear. The germline V and J ends were trimmed by 4 bases and 5 bases, with 18 bases remaining between them. This CDR3 region has 15 residues. CDR1 SNHLY and CDR2 FYNNEI come from the germline V gene.

CDR3 in amino acids: CASSLQGASEAFF. The CDR3 DNA reads TGTGCCAGTAGCTTACAGGGGGCGTCTGAAGCTTTCTTT. J is TRBJ1-1 and V is TRBV19; TRBD1 matches 9 bases. The CDR3 has 13 residues. Germline V gives CDR1 LNHDA, CDR2 SQIVND (reference sequence). The ends lost 6 bases at V and 6 bases at J; junction bases unmatched: 5.

This clone occurred once. The chain combines TRBV28 with TRBJ1-1; tentatively, D is TRBD1 (6 bases). Per the germline V gene, CDR1 is MDHEN and CDR2 is SYDVKM. CDR3 length equals 13 residues. The V and J ends lost 3 bases and 4 bases respectively, with 9 bases between them. This CDR3 reads CASSFWTATEAFF. CDR3 nucleotides: TGTGCCAGCAGTTTCTGGACAGCCACTGAAGCTTTCTTT.

A note on this clone: Other DNA sequences in the same sample also yield this CDR3. The genes are TRBV28 and TRBJ2-7; D gene unclear. This CDR3 is 12 amino acids long. Germline CDR1 reads MDHEN; CDR2 reads SYDVKM. Trimming stripped 3 bases from V and 3 bases from J, with 6 bases between. The CDR3 loop reads CASSLWGYEQYF. The CDR3 nucleotides read TGTGCCAGCAGTTTGTGGGGCTACGAGCAGTACTTC.

The gene calls are TRBV13 and TRBJ2-7; no clear D gene. The CDR3 loop spans 12 amino acids. Trimming left V 1 base short and J 4 bases short, with 5 bases between. Germline loops: CDR1 PRHDT, CDR2 FYEKMQ (reference sequence). CDR3 coding DNA: TGTGCCAGCAGCTTAGCAAGGTACGAGCAGTACTTC. Translating gives CASSLARYEQYF.

The gene calls are TRBV28 and TRBJ1-4; D unresolved. V lost 2 bases and J lost 3, with 7 bases in between. This CDR3 region has 14 residues. CDR1 is MDHEN and CDR2 is SYDVKM in the germline V gene. This CDR3 is CASSLTASNEKLFF. DNA of the CDR3: TGTGCCAGCAGTTTAACAGCATCTAATGAAAAACTGTTTTTT.

The V call is TRBV10-3, the J call TRBJ2-1; 9 bases map to TRBD2. CDR3 length equals 16 residues. The V segment lost 2 bases and the J segment 7 bases; nucleotides outside the gene matches: 9. Germline-derived CDR1 and CDR2 are ENHRY and SYGVKD. CDR3 sequence reads: CAISERWSSGNNEQFF. The CDR3 nucleotides are TGTGCCATCAGTGAGAGGTGGTCTAGCGGGAATAATGAGCAGTTCTTC.

As for this clone: This sample includes further DNA sequences coding for the same CDR3. The chain couples TRBV5-6 to TRBJ2-7; 8 bases agree with TRBD2. CDR3 length: 13 residues. With 4 bases clipped from V and 3 bases from J, the junction kept 3 bases outside the gene matches. CDR1 SGHDT and CDR2 YYEEEE come from the germline V gene. CDR3 loop: CASSQGTSYEQYF. The CDR3 DNA follows: TGTGCCAGCAGCCAGGGGACTAGCTACGAGCAGTACTTC.

J is TRBJ2-2 and V is TRBV11-3; D is ambiguous. V gave up 4 bases and J gave up 4 bases, with 7 bases separating them. The germline gives CDR1 SGHNT, CDR2 YENEEA. This CDR3 has 13 residues. The CDR3 region has the DNA TGTGCCAGCAGCTCTTCTGGCACCGGGGAGCTGTTTTTT. Its protein product is CASSSSGTGELFF.

The genes are TRBV6-1 and TRBJ2-7; 9 nucleotides line up with TRBD1. The CDR3 has 15 residues. From germline, CDR1 is MNHNS and CDR2 SASEGT. The J segment lost 5 bases and the V segment lost 5 bases, leaving 10 bases of the junction unmatched. CDR3 residues: CASSQLRDRAHEQYF. CDR3 nucleotides: TGTGCCAGCAGTCAACTCCGGGACAGGGCCCACGAGCAGTACTTC.

The chain combines TRBV28 with TRBJ1-5, with TRBD1 matching 8 bases. The germline V gene encodes CDR1 MDHEN and CDR2 SYDVKM. J lost 6 bases, V lost 0 bases, and 4 bases had no gene match. This CDR3 region has 15 residues. The DNA of the CDR3 is TGTGCCAGCAGTTTATGGGACAGGGTCGCTCAGCCCCAGCATTTT. This codes for CASSLWDRVAQPQHF.

The chain has TRBV2 and TRBJ2-1; 8 bases map to TRBD1. Germline CDR1 reads SNHLY; CDR2 reads FYNNEI. V shed 3 bases, J shed 6 bases, and the junction held 7 bases outside the gene matches. The CDR3 is made up of 15 amino acids. CDR3 in DNA: TGTGCCAGCAGTGAGCAGGGGGCGACGGTCAATGAGCAGTTCTTC. Protein: CASSEQGATVNEQFF.

The rearrangement joins TRBV27 to TRBJ2-3; 15 nucleotides agree with TRBD2. CDR3 length: 18 residues. Germline V CDR1 and CDR2: MNHEY, SMNVEV (reference sequence). J gave up 4 bases and V 3 bases, and 8 bases lay outside the gene matches. CDR3 DNA sequence: TGTGCCAGCAGTTTGGGACTAGCGGGAGGAAGGTTCCCAGATACGCAGTATTTT. This translates into CASSLGLAGGRFPDTQYF.

The genes are TRBV7-8 and TRBJ2-7; no clear D gene. Germline V CDR1 and CDR2: SGHVS, FQNEAQ. Trimming cost V 5 bases and J 1 base, with 12 bases left between them. The CDR3 is 14 residues long. The CDR3, as DNA: TGTGCCAGCAGCCCCAGTGTGGGGTCCTACGAGCAGTACTTC. It specifies CASSPSVGSYEQYF.

The V call is TRBV6-1, the J call TRBJ2-7; 10 nucleotides match TRBD1. CDR1 and CDR2 from the germline V gene are MNHNS and SASEGT. This CDR3 comprises 14 residues. The V and J ends lost 6 bases and 4 bases, in that order; junction bases with no gene match: 6. The CDR3 loop is CASRVGQGGYEQYF. In DNA form, the CDR3 reads TGTGCCAGCAGGGTTGGACAGGGGGGGTACGAGCAGTACTTC.

The V gene is TRBV7-9, the J gene TRBJ1-5, with D tentatively TRBD1 (5 bases). Trimming took 5 bases from V and 6 from J, leaving 17 bases between them. The CDR3 has 15 amino acids. Germline V gene sequence: CDR1 SEHNR, CDR2 FQNEAQ (reference sequence). The CDR3 nucleotides are TGTGCCAGCAGCCCCGAGGGGTTTGCGGGTCAGCCCCAGCATTTT. Translating gives CASSPEGFAGQPQHF.

The V and J genes are TRBV4-3 and TRBJ1-1; 7 bases align to TRBD1. The germline V gene has CDR1 LGHNA and CDR2 YSLEER. V lost 0 bases, J lost 3 bases, and 4 bases stayed unmatched. This CDR3 has 15 amino acids. The CDR3 region has the DNA TGCGCCAGCAGCCAAGAGGCAGGGGGGTACACTGAAGCTTTCTTT. This translates into CASSQEAGGYTEAFF.